This T cell receptor (beta chain) was documented in a study of blood T cell repertoires in COVID-19. Study-wide background: The United States, Italy and Spain provided the acute and convalescent COVID-19 samples.

The CDR3 spans 18 residues. The V gene's germline CDR1 is SGHVS and CDR2 FNYEAQ. Trimming removed 2 bases at V and 0 bases at J, with 16 bases between. This clone was seen once. Assay: immunoSEQ multiplex PCR; the TCRdb copy retains only in-frame clones and omits some. The table lists some 200,000 clones, roughly four fifths of them singletons. The sequence came from a middle-aged woman with acute or convalescent COVID-19. The gene calls are TRBV7-6 and TRBJ2-2, with D possibly TRBD1 on 7 matching bases. What was sequenced was peripheral blood. CDR3 in amino acids: CASSLFGGGPTNTGELFF. The DNA for the CDR3 is TGTGCCAGCAGCTTATTCGGAGGGGGCCCAACGAACACCGGGGAGCTGTTTTTT.